Below, 29 T cell receptor beta chains from the same sample are listed, as sequenced in a study of blood T cell repertoires in COVID-19. Assay: immunoSEQ multiplex PCR; the TCRdb copy retains only in-frame clones and omits some. The repertoire includes 350,000 to 400,000 clones, 87% of them detected once, and around 3% sits in the top ten. The sequencing sample was made of PBMCs or T cells enriched from blood (not recorded which). The origin of the receptors is a woman in her thirties who had recovered from COVID-19.

The sample holds one count of this clone. V gene TRBV6-1 combines with J gene TRBJ1-6; perhaps TRBD1 as D (6 bases). V was pared by 3 bases and J by 8 bases, with 8 bases between. This CDR3 has 13 residues. CDR1 is MNHNS, CDR2 SASEGT, per germline. The CDR3 DNA is TGTGCCAGCAGTGAGGGGGCGTATTCACCCCTCCACTTT. Translated, it gives CASSEGAYSPLHF.

The rearrangement joins TRBV2 to TRBJ1-5; D is perhaps TRBD1 (5 bases). Looked up from germline, CDR1 is SNHLY and CDR2 is FYNNEI. There are 12 residues in the CDR3. V lost 6 bases and J 8 bases, leaving 11 bases between the germline ends. CDR3 protein: CASRGTGEPQHF. The CDR3 coding sequence is TGTGCCAGCAGGGGGACGGGGGAGCCCCAGCATTTT. The full variable domain, its missing parts supplied by reference TRBV2 and TRBJ1-5, is EPEVTQTPSHQVTQMGQEVILRCVPISNHLYFYWYRQILGQKVEFLVSFYNNEISEKSEIFDDQFSVERPDGSNFTLKIRSTKLEDSAMYFCASRGTGEPQHFGDGTRLSIL.

In its sample, this clone was seen a few times. The chain links TRBV5-4 to TRBJ1-5; 9 nucleotides line up with TRBD1. Trimming cost V 5 bases and J 6 bases; bases outside gene matches: 9. The CDR3 is made up of 15 amino acids. Germline CDR1 reads SGHNT; CDR2 reads YYREEE (reference sequence). In DNA, the CDR3 is TGTGCCAGCAGTATACAGGGGGCGTTGGGTCAGCCCCAGCATTTT. This gives the protein CASSIQGALGQPQHF.

The chain has TRBV7-2 and TRBJ2-1; TRBD1 matches at 7 bases. V dropped 4 bases and J dropped 10; count of bases not matched to a gene: 10. CDR1 is SGHTA and CDR2 is FQGNSA in the germline V gene. The CDR3 is 14 residues long. Here the CDR3 reads CASSSLQGWGEQFF. For the CDR3, the DNA is TGTGCCAGCAGCTCGCTACAGGGGTGGGGGGAGCAGTTCTTC.

V usage is TRBV4-1 and J usage is TRBJ1-5, with TRBD1 matching over 9 bases. Per germline, CDR1 MGHRA and CDR2 YSYEKL. There are 17 residues in the CDR3. V lost 4 bases and J lost 0; bases outside the gene matches: 7. CDR3 sequence (DNA): TGCGCCAGCAGCCTTCTACCGGGACAGGGTAGCAATCAGCCCCAGCATTTT. Translating it yields CASSLLPGQGSNQPQHF.

CDR3 DNA sequence: TGTGCCAGCACCGGGACAGGGGGATTAGGCTACACCTTC. Its protein product is CASTGTGGLGYTF. The gene calls are TRBV6-5 and TRBJ1-2; 11 bases align to TRBD1. V shed 7 bases, J shed 8 bases, and the junction held 6 bases outside the gene matches. There are 13 residues in the CDR3. Germline V lookup: CDR1 MNHEY, CDR2 SVGAGI.

The CDR3 nucleotides are TGTGCCAGCAGCACCCGGGACACGAACACCGGGGAGCTGTTTTTT. As protein: CASSTRDTNTGELFF. This rearrangement joins TRBV3-1 (or the pseudogene TRBV3-2) to TRBJ2-2; possible D gene TRBD1, 6 bases. Per germline, CDR1 LGHDT and CDR2 YNNKEL (reference sequence). Trimming removed 5 bases from V and 0 bases from J, with 10 bases in between. The CDR3 has 15 residues.

The V and J genes are TRBV28 and TRBJ1-4, with D tentatively TRBD1 (6 bases). CDR3 length: 13 amino acids. Germline-derived CDR1 and CDR2 are MDHEN and SYDVKM. V dropped 7 bases and J dropped 8 bases, with 14 bases sitting between them. Here the CDR3 DNA reads TGTGCCAGCAATGGACAGCTTGGCGAAAAACTGTTTTTT. It codes for CASNGQLGEKLFF.

The rearrangement uses TRBV27 and TRBJ1-1; 7 bases align to TRBD1. The CDR3 runs 15 residues. Germline V CDR1 and CDR2: MNHEY, SMNVEV (reference sequence). V lost 0 bases, J lost 0 bases, and 1 base stayed unmatched. This CDR3 is CASSLSTGLNTEAFF. In DNA form, the CDR3 reads TGTGCCAGCAGTTTATCGACAGGGCTGAACACTGAAGCTTTCTTT.

The V gene is TRBV14, the J gene TRBJ1-6; 10 bases line up with TRBD1. V was clipped by 6 bases and J by 7 bases; unmatched bases: 0. This CDR3 is 13 amino acids long. Germline CDR1 and CDR2: SGHDN and FVKESK. The CDR3 spells CASRGQGNSPLHF. Written as DNA, the CDR3 is TGTGCCAGCAGGGGACAGGGGAATTCACCCCTCCACTTT.

Only a few counts were recorded for this clone. The chain links TRBV6-4 to TRBJ1-2, with D maybe TRBD1 (5 bases). There are 17 residues in the CDR3. Trimming took off 0 bases at V and 2 bases at J, with 16 bases between the two ends. In germline, CDR1 is MRHNA, CDR2 SNTAGT. The CDR3 sequence: CASSDSTRQGLNYGYTF. CDR3 DNA: TGTGCCAGCAGTGACTCGACTCGGCAGGGCCTAAACTATGGCTACACCTTC.

The table lists this clone with a count of one. V and J are TRBV19 and TRBJ2-3; D perhaps matches TRBD1 (5 bases). The V and J ends lost 3 bases and 4 bases respectively, with 11 bases between them. The CDR3 totals 14 residues. CDR1 is LNHDA and CDR2 is SQIVND in the germline V gene (reference sequence). Here the CDR3 DNA reads TGTGCCAGTAGTATCAGGCAGGGCTCAGATACGCAGTATTTT. As protein: CASSIRQGSDTQYF.

For the CDR3, the DNA is TGTGCCAGCTCACAAACCATGACAGGGGAGGAGGCTTTCTTT. Translated, it gives CASSQTMTGEEAFF. The rearrangement uses TRBV18 and TRBJ1-1, with 8 bases identical to TRBD1. The CDR3 contains 14 residues. The junction had 12 bases not matched to a gene; V was cut back by 4 bases and J by 11 bases. CDR1 and CDR2 (germline): KGHSH, LQKENI. Full variable domain (rest looked up from reference TRBV18 and TRBJ1-1): NAGVMQNPRHLVRRRGQEARLRCSPMKGHSHVYWYRQLPEEGLKFMVYLQKENIIDESGMPKERFSAEFPKEGPSILRIQQVVRGDSAAYFCASSQTMTGEEAFFGQGTRLTVV.

The rearrangement joins TRBV7-2 to TRBJ1-6; 12 nucleotides match TRBD1. CDR1 and CDR2 from the germline V gene are SGHTA and FQGNSA. The length of the CDR3 is 15 residues. Trimming removed 1 base from V and 10 bases from J; junction bases left unmatched: 2. CDR3 region: CASSLGDRGRSPLHF. CDR3 sequence (DNA): TGTGCCAGCAGCTTAGGGGACAGGGGGCGGTCACCCCTCCACTTT.

J is TRBJ2-7 and V is TRBV15; D not resolved. This CDR3 is 12 amino acids long. The V and J ends lost 0 bases and 7 bases respectively, with 7 bases between them. Germline CDR1 and CDR2: LNHNV and YYDKDF (reference sequence). The CDR3 DNA is TGTGCCACCAGCAGAGATTTCGGGGAGCAGTACTTC. Its protein product is CATSRDFGEQYF. Looking up the rest from reference TRBV15 and TRBJ2-7 gives the full variable domain: DAMVIQNPRYQVTQFGKPVTLSCSQTLNHNVMYWYQQKSSQAPKLLFHYYDKDFNNEADTPDNFQSRRPNTSFCFLDIRSPGLGDTAMYLCATSRDFGEQYFGPGTRLTVT.

The rearrangement links TRBV24-1 to TRBJ2-1, with 11 bases matching TRBD2. The ends lost 4 bases at V and 3 bases at J; junction bases unmatched: 7. The CDR3 spans 17 residues. Germline V gene data show CDR1 as KGHDR and CDR2 as SFDVKD. CDR3 amino acids: CATSDRPGTSGYNEQFF. The CDR3, as DNA: TGTGCCACCAGTGACCGGCCCGGGACTAGCGGCTACAATGAGCAGTTCTTC.

The J gene is TRBJ1-2, the V gene TRBV5-1; 7 nucleotides line up with TRBD1. Germline assignment: CDR1 SGHRS and CDR2 YFSETQ. The V segment lost 4 bases and the J segment 7 bases; nucleotides outside the gene matches: 4. There are 12 residues in the CDR3. The DNA of the CDR3 is TGCGCCAGCAGCCCGACAGGGTCTGGCTACACCTTC. It encodes CASSPTGSGYTF.

The V and J genes are TRBV29-1 and TRBJ2-1; the D gene is possibly TRBD1 (5 bases). Germline CDR1 SQVTM, CDR2 ANQGSEA. CDR3 length: 13 amino acids. Trimming cost V 1 base and J 6 bases, with 10 bases left between them. CDR3 in amino acids: CSVEAIDSNEQFF. The CDR3 nucleotides read TGCAGCGTTGAAGCCATCGACAGCAATGAGCAGTTCTTC.

This clone was picked up one time. The chain employs TRBV6-1 and TRBJ1-1; TRBD1 matches 7 bases. The CDR3 is made up of 16 amino acids. V gave up 2 bases and J gave up 0 bases; unmatched junction bases: 6. Germline V gene sequence: CDR1 MNHNS, CDR2 SASEGT. CDR3 nucleotides: TGTGCCAGCAGTGAAAGTTGGGGACAGCTGAACACTGAAGCTTTCTTT. This gives the protein CASSESWGQLNTEAFF.

This chain uses TRBV5-4 with TRBJ1-6, with TRBD1 as a possible D gene (5 bases). In germline, CDR1 is SGHNT, CDR2 YYREEE (reference sequence). This CDR3 has 17 amino acids. Trimming cost V 0 bases and J 5 bases, with 15 bases left between them. The DNA of the CDR3 is TGTGCCAGCAGCTTGGGAGCCGCTGGGGCCCATAATTCACCCCTCCACTTT. It is translated as CASSLGAAGAHNSPLHF.

The V and J genes are TRBV5-4 and TRBJ2-2; perhaps TRBD1 as D (5 bases). This CDR3 has 15 amino acids. The V gene's germline CDR1 is SGHNT and CDR2 YYREEE (reference sequence). The V and J ends lost 7 bases and 5 bases respectively, with 18 bases between them. The CDR3: CASSNPRDRTGELFF. CDR3 in DNA: TGTGCCAGCTCGAATCCCAGGGATAGGACCGGGGAGCTGTTTTTT.

CDR3 region: CASTPGQGYNEQFF. CDR3 coding DNA: TGTGCCAGCACCCCGGGACAGGGGTACAATGAGCAGTTCTTC. This chain uses TRBV21-1 with TRBJ2-1; the table names TRBD1, a call not compared with the DNA. TRBV21-1 is shown as a pseudogene. The CDR3 length is 14 residues.

The CDR3 DNA follows: TGTGCCAGCAGTCCCCGGTCGAACACTGAAGCTTTCTTT. Its translation is CASSPRSNTEAFF. The V call is TRBV6-5, the J call TRBJ1-1, with D uncertain. V was trimmed by 5 bases and J by 1 base, leaving 8 bases between them. This CDR3 contains 13 residues. From germline, CDR1 is MNHEY and CDR2 SVGAGI.

The chain's CDR3 is CSASSLAAYNEQFF. In DNA form, the CDR3 reads TGCAGTGCTAGTAGCCTAGCGGCCTACAATGAGCAGTTCTTC. The chain is built from TRBV20-1 and TRBJ2-1, with 7 positions matching TRBD2. The CDR3 runs to 14 residues. CDR1 and CDR2 (germline): DFQATT, SNEGSKA (reference sequence). The junction had 4 bases not matched to a gene; V was cut back by 3 bases and J by 2 bases.

V usage is TRBV7-2 and J usage is TRBJ2-7; TRBD1 agrees at 7 bases. This CDR3 has 16 amino acids. The germline CDR1 and CDR2 sequences are SGHTA and FQGNSA. V gave up 1 base and J gave up 4 bases; unmatched junction bases: 10. Here the CDR3 DNA reads TGTGCCAGCAGCTTAGGATGGGCAGGGGGTCTTTACGAGCAGTACTTC. It yields the protein CASSLGWAGGLYEQYF.

The V and J genes are TRBV28 and TRBJ1-3; tentative D call: TRBD1 (6 bases). Germline V CDR1 and CDR2: MDHEN, SYDVKM. With 5 bases removed from V and 2 bases from J, the gap between germline ends came to 10 bases. CDR3 length equals 14 residues. CDR3 loop: CASSQTGTGNTIYF. CDR3 nucleotide sequence: TGTGCCAGCAGTCAAACAGGGACTGGAAACACCATATATTTT.

The J gene is TRBJ2-5, the V gene TRBV7-9; D is perhaps TRBD2 (5 bases). The CDR3 consists of 13 residues. Germline lookup yields CDR1 SEHNR and CDR2 FQNEAQ (reference sequence). The ends were cut back, 3 bases at V and 1 base at J, with 6 bases in the middle. CDR3 sequence reads: CASSFGVQETQYF. The CDR3 nucleotides are TGTGCCAGCAGCTTCGGGGTCCAAGAGACCCAGTACTTC.

This chain connects TRBV21-1 to TRBJ1-2; the table's D call, TRBD1, has no DNA check behind it. TRBV21-1 is a pseudogene. This CDR3 has 10 residues. CDR3 nucleotide sequence: TGTCCACAGCTTGACTATGGCTACACCTTC. Its translation is CPQLDYGYTF.

The rearrangement uses TRBV7-2 and TRBJ2-3; the D gene is possibly TRBD2 (5 bases). The length of the CDR3 is 15 residues. Trimming left V 5 bases short and J 1 base short, with 13 bases between. Per germline, CDR1 SGHTA and CDR2 FQGNSA. CDR3 region: CASSPDWVRTDTQYF. CDR3 bases: TGTGCCAGCAGCCCGGACTGGGTACGCACAGATACGCAGTATTTT.